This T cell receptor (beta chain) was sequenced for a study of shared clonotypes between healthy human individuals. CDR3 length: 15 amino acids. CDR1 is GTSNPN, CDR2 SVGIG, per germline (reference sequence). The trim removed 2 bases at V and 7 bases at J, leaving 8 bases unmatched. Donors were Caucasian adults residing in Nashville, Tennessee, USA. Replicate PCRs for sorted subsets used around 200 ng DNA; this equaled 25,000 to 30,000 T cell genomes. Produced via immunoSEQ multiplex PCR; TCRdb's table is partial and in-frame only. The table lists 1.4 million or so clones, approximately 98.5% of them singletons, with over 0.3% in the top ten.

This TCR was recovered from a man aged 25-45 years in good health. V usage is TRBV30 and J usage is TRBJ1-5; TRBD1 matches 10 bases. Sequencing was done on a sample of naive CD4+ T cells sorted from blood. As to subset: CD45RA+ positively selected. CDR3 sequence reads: CAWSPDRGRGQPQHF. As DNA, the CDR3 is TGTGCCTGGAGTCCAGACAGGGGGCGAGGGCAGCCCCAGCATTTT.